Listed below are T cell receptor beta chains from one sample, sequenced in a study of CD8 T cells in ankylosing spondylitis. Via MiXCR, TCRdb re-called the 5' RACE reads, giving one row per CDR3 protein. The sample lists roughly 200,000 distinct CDR3 sequences; roughly 25% were seen once. The material sequenced was blood, either unsorted or a sorted T cell fraction (not recorded which). These receptor sequences come from a male donor with ankylosing spondylitis or in good health (not recorded which). Each CDR3 is given with its conserved first and last residue. D genes are given only for firm matches.

j_call | d_call | v_call | cdr3_aa
TRBJ2-3 | TRBD2 | TRBV2 | CASSEKRERGTDTQYF
TRBJ2-3 | TRBD1 | TRBV20-1 | CSARVSGTGFTDTQYF
TRBJ2-1 | TRBD2 | TRBV10-3 | CAIRAGLAGGSSYNEQFF
TRBJ1-1 | - | TRBV18 | CASSPGGLNTEAFF
TRBJ2-3 | - | TRBV15 | CATRHLNPATDTQYF
TRBJ2-2 | - | TRBV20-1 | CSAREASQNTGELFF
TRBJ1-1 | TRBD1 | TRBV11-3 | CASSQTGGRPEAFF
TRBJ2-1 | - | TRBV4-3 | CASSPKGASYSYNEQFF
TRBJ2-7 | - | TRBV29-1 | CSVVAMTYEQYF
TRBJ2-7 | - | TRBV5-1 | CASRFDSQSSYEQYF
TRBJ1-3 | - | TRBV7-9 | CASSSTGLRGNTIYF
TRBJ2-7 | TRBD1 | TRBV7-2 | CASSLGGTGIYEQYF
TRBJ2-5 | - | TRBV29-1 | CSVEVQIRETQYF
TRBJ2-3 | TRBD2 | TRBV15 | CATSRDRAGGLNTQYF
TRBJ1-2 | - | TRBV29-1 | CSVASSGSYTF
TRBJ2-7 | - | TRBV29-1 | CSVTVGATYEQYF
TRBJ2-5 | - | TRBV10-3 | CAISESGLQETQYF
TRBJ2-7 | - | TRBV5-6 | CASSLRDSDLRGQYF
TRBJ2-7 | TRBD1 | TRBV4-2 | CASSQTGTAPREQYF
TRBJ2-2 | - | TRBV4-2 | CASSQGIDGNTGELFF
TRBJ1-1 | - | TRBV6-5 | CASSYGTEAFF
TRBJ2-1 | - | TRBV9 | CASSSAISAYNEQFF
TRBJ1-1 | - | TRBV6-6 | CASSFNWNTEAFF
TRBJ1-1 | - | TRBV12-3/TRBV12-4 | CASSLGPGGEAFF